These T cell receptor beta chains were read from a single sample in a study of early T cells in non-severe SARS-CoV-2 infection. TCRdb re-derived calls from the 5' RACE reads in MiXCR, one entry per CDR3 protein. The data show around 63,000 distinct CDR3 sequences, with approximately 6.1% seen just once and less than 3.5% held by the top ten. The sample consisted of whole blood, taken at baseline. The receptors shown here come from an adult who was a healthcare worker with PCR-confirmed SARS-CoV-2 infection or an uninfected control (not recorded which). The CDR3 runs from the conserved cysteine through the conserved F or W. The size entry gives once, few, many, or a class for an expanded clone.

>TRBV7-2|TRBJ1-6|14|few
CASSPGEGRSPLHF
>TRBV7-3|TRBJ2-2|15|many
CASSEQGSNTGELFF
>TRBV5-4|TRBJ2-3|14|many
CASGAGNLGYTQYF
>TRBV4-2|TRBJ2-1|14|many
CASSQSQGASEQFF
>TRBV24-1|TRBJ1-1|13|many
CATNAGQGAEAFF
>TRBV7-9|TRBJ2-3|16|many
CASSLVRTGGADTQYF
>TRBV28|TRBJ1-2|13|many
CASSLGRGNGYTF
>TRBV12-3/TRBV12-4|TRBJ1-5|15|many
CASSISTGLNQPQHF
>TRBV20-1|TRBJ2-3|13|many
CSAQDRLTDTQYF
>TRBV29-1|TRBJ2-7|13|many
CSVSVKGLYEQYF
>TRBV18|TRBJ2-5|14|many
CASSLGTGEETQYF
>TRBV4-1|TRBJ2-7|13|many
CASSHKTGYEQYF
>TRBV29-1|TRBJ2-1|17|many
CSVEVITSGQTYNEQFF
>TRBV20-1|TRBJ1-5|15|many
CSARDNVLGPLPQHF